This is a list of T cell receptor beta chains from one sample in a study of T cells after posttransplantation cyclophosphamide. The assay was immunoSEQ multiplex PCR, and TCRdb's table has in-frame clones only and misses some. The sample was found to contain under 25,000 clones, and every one recurs. The sample here was PBMCs, taken after allogeneic stem cell transplant with posttransplant cyclophosphamide. Receptors were obtained from a male patient younger than 35 who received an allogeneic stem cell transplant from a related donor, was CMV-positive, and had no GVHD. Some T cells may be graft donor cells. CDR3s include the opening cysteine and the closing phenylalanine or tryptophan. D genes are given only for firm matches. Clone size is stated in some rows and not others, as once, few, many or a class when expanded.

>TRBV5-4|NA|TRBJ2-5|many
TGTGCCAGCAGTCCGGGACAAAGATTAGAGACCCAGTACTTC
CASSPGQRLETQYF
>TRBV18|TRBD1|TRBJ2-1|many
TGTGCCAGCTCACCCTCGAGCAGGGGGACGGTGTACAATGAGCAGTTCTTC
CASSPSSRGTVYNEQFF
>TRBV11-2|NA|TRBJ1-2|many
TGTGCCAGCAGCGCCGGGACAATACAAGCTAACTATGGCTACACCTTC
CASSAGTIQANYGYTF
>TRBV6-1|TRBD1|TRBJ2-7|many
TGTGCCAGCGCCAGGACAGGAAGGGACGAGCAGTACTTC
CASARTGRDEQYF
>TRBV7-2|NA|TRBJ1-3|many
TGTGCCAGCAGCTTAGACAGTAGAACTGGAAACACCATATATTTT
CASSLDSRTGNTIYF
>TRBV19|NA|TRBJ2-3|many
TGTGCCAGTAGTAACCTCCGCCAGGTTGATACGCAGTATTTT
CASSNLRQVDTQYF
>TRBV19|NA|TRBJ2-7|many
TGTGCCAGTAGTATAGTAGCGACGTCGCCTACCTACGAGCAGTACTTC
CASSIVATSPTYEQYF
>TRBV7-9|TRBD1|TRBJ2-7|NA
TGTGCCAGCAGCTTAGGGACAGGGTTGGCCGAGCAGTACTTC
CASSLGTGLAEQYF
>TRBV9|NA|TRBJ1-1|many
TGTGCCAGCAGCGGGGGAGACGGGACTGAAGCTTTCTTT
CASSGGDGTEAFF
>TRBV25-1|NA|TRBJ1-5|few
TGTGCCAGCAGTGGAGGATATAGCAATCAGCCCCAGCATTTT
CASSGGYSNQPQHF
>TRBV20-1|NA|TRBJ2-7|NA
TGCAGTGCTAGATTTTCCTACGAGCAGTACTTC
CSARFSYEQYF
>TRBV27|TRBD1|TRBJ2-7|many
TGTGCCAGCAGGTTCCACGGGACAGGCTCTCTACTGTACTTC
CASRFHGTGSLLYF
>TRBV4-2|NA|TRBJ1-2|many
TGTGCCAGCAGCCAAGACAGGGCTCTCTATGGCTACACCTTC
CASSQDRALYGYTF
>TRBV28|NA|TRBJ1-3|many
TGTGCCAGCAGTCCCTTTGGAAACACCATATATTTT
CASSPFGNTIYF
>TRBV9|TRBD2|TRBJ2-3|few
TGTGCCAGCAGCTCCAGACTAGCGGGAGACTCAGATACGCAGTATTTT
CASSSRLAGDSDTQYF
>TRBV5-1|TRBD2|TRBJ2-1|many
TGCGCCAGCAGTTCCTCCCGGGGGGAGAAGGATGAGCAGTTCTTC
CASSSSRGEKDEQFF
>TRBV9|NA|TRBJ2-5|many
TGTGCCAGCAGCGTAGATCAGGGAGAGACCCAGTACTTC
CASSVDQGETQYF